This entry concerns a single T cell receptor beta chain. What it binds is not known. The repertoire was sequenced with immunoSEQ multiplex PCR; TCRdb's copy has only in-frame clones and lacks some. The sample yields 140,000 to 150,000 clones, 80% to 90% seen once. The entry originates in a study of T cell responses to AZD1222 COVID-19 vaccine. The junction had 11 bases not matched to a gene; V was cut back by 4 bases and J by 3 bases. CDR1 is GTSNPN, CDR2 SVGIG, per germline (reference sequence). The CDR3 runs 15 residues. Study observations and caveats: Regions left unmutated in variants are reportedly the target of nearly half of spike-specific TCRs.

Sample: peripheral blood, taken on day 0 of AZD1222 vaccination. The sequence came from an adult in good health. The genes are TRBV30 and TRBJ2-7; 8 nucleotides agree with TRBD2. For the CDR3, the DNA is TGTGCCTGGACTAGCGGGCCTTTCCCAGTCTACGAGCAGTACTTC. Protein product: CAWTSGPFPVYEQYF.